A few counts support the clone carrying this T cell receptor beta chain. Its antigen is unidentified. The sample comes from a study of blood T cells in healthy people across ages. Study-level findings and limits: Greater diversity and more naive CD4+ cells were seen in long-lived donors than in aged donors.

Together with a sample-barcoded 5' primer, a J-beta primer mix was included in a second PCR lasting 7 to 11 cycles. TCRdb re-called the 5' RACE reads with MiXCR, one entry per CDR3 protein. The data show around 620,000 distinct CDR3 sequences, with 25% to 30% seen just once and around 18% held by the top ten. Germline lookup yields CDR1 SGHAT and CDR2 FQNNGV. The V and J ends lost 2 bases and 5 bases respectively, with 20 bases between them. The CDR3 is 17 residues long. The origin of this receptor is a woman in her seventies in good health. The source material was blood. The V gene is TRBV11-2, the J gene TRBJ2-3, with D uncertain. The CDR3 region is CASSLLQRPDEKDTQYF. CDR3 coding DNA: TGTGCCAGCAGCTTATTACAGAGGCCCGACGAGAAAGATACGCAGTATTTT.